Listed below are T cell receptor beta chains from one sample, sequenced in a study of shared T cell receptors in the human thymus. TCRdb's table, derived via immunoSEQ multiplex PCR, lists solely in-frame clones and lacks some. The sample shows about 500,000 clones, approximately 80% of them seen only once. These data are also associated with another study on human thymus T cells.

Sequencing used thymocytes. The receptors shown here come from a boy less than two years old with a congenital heart defect. CDR3s include the opening cysteine and the closing phenylalanine or tryptophan. Each record gives: D gene, V gene, clone size, CDR3 length, J gene, CDR3 protein, CDR3 DNA. D genes are given only for firm matches. The size field is filled for only some rows; it gives once, few, many or a size class.

-,TRBV5-1,few,16,TRBJ2-3,CASSLAVAGRTDTQYF,TGCGCCAGCAGCTTGGCCGTGGCAGGGCGCACAGATACGCAGTATTTT
-,TRBV15,-,16,TRBJ2-7,CATSRDGGRSSYEQYF,TGTGCCACCAGCAGAGATGGGGGCCGGAGCTCCTACGAGCAGTACTTC
-,TRBV4-1,-,14,TRBJ2-3,CASSQDLGADTQYF,TGCGCCAGCAGCCAAGATTTAGGGGCCGATACGCAGTATTTT
TRBD2,TRBV7-2,-,18,TRBJ2-7,CASSLRALAGGLSYEQYF,TGTGCCAGCAGCTTACGGGCCCTAGCGGGAGGGCTATCCTACGAGCAGTACTTC
TRBD1,TRBV6-6,-,16,TRBJ2-2,CASSYSTPGGAGELFF,TGTGCCAGCAGTTACTCGACGCCAGGGGGCGCCGGGGAGCTGTTTTTT
-,TRBV7-7,-,12,TRBJ1-2,CASSPGGYGYTF,TGTGCTAGCAGCCCCGGGGGGTATGGCTACACCTTC
-,TRBV13,-,14,TRBJ2-7,CASSGSARNYEQYF,TGTGCCAGCAGCGGGAGCGCCCGAAACTACGAGCAGTACTTC
TRBD2,TRBV5-5,few,15,TRBJ2-7,CASSLSGRGGYEQYF,TGTGCCAGCAGCCTTAGCGGGAGGGGGGGCTACGAGCAGTACTTC
TRBD2,TRBV4-3,-,18,TRBJ2-1,CASSQEGSGRARGNEQFF,TGCGCCAGCAGCCAAGAGGGCAGCGGGAGGGCCAGGGGCAATGAGCAGTTCTTC
TRBD2,TRBV29-1,-,16,TRBJ2-4,CSVGLAGGPAKNIQYF,TGCAGCGTTGGACTAGCGGGAGGGCCAGCCAAAAACATTCAGTACTTC
-,TRBV4-3,few,15,TRBJ1-4,CASSQARETNEKLFF,TGCGCCAGCAGCCAAGCCCGGGAGACTAATGAAAAACTGTTTTTT
TRBD2,TRBV29-1,-,13,TRBJ2-7,CSVVAGRSYEQYF,TGCAGCGTTGTAGCGGGACGCTCCTACGAGCAGTACTTC
TRBD1,TRBV14,-,17,TRBJ1-2,CASSQVRGQGVNYGYTF,TGTGCCAGCAGCCAAGTCCGCGGACAGGGAGTTAACTATGGCTACACCTTC
TRBD1,TRBV7-2,-,16,TRBJ2-7,CASSIARGLGSYEQYF,TGTGCCAGCAGCATAGCCAGGGGGCTTGGATCCTACGAGCAGTACTTC
-,TRBV27,-,21,TRBJ2-7,CASSGNNTRLPPEAKDYEQYF,TGTGCCAGCAGTGGAAACAATACGCGCCTACCTCCAGAGGCGAAGGACTACGAGCAGTACTTC
TRBD2,TRBV4-3,-,16,TRBJ2-1,CASSPRWREGNNEQFF,TGCGCCAGCAGCCCCCGGTGGAGGGAGGGTAACAATGAGCAGTTCTTC
TRBD2,TRBV5-8,-,15,TRBJ2-5,CASSKLAKPQETQYF,TGTGCCAGCAGCAAACTAGCGAAACCCCAAGAGACCCAGTACTTC
-,TRBV4-2,-,18,TRBJ1-5,CASSQEFPRNLLYQPQHF,TGTGCCAGCAGCCAAGAGTTTCCGCGCAATCTCCTCTATCAGCCCCAGCATTTT
-,TRBV4-2,-,17,TRBJ2-7,CASSQDSYLRRCYEQYF,TGTGCCAGCAGCCAAGATTCGTACCTAAGGAGGTGTTACGAGCAGTACTTC
TRBD2,TRBV5-1,-,19,TRBJ2-7,CASSLPPAGPASFTYEQYF,TGCGCCAGCAGCTTGCCCCCAGCGGGGCCAGCGAGTTTTACCTACGAGCAGTACTTC
-,TRBV25-1,-,11,TRBJ1-3,CASRGRNTIYF,TGTGCCAGCAGGGGGAGGAACACCATATATTTT
TRBD1,TRBV29-1,-,14,TRBJ1-5,CSAGTGGSNQPQHF,TGCAGCGCCGGGACAGGGGGAAGCAATCAGCCCCAGCATTTT
TRBD1,TRBV2,-,16,TRBJ1-2,CASPPYGTAPNYGYTF,TGTGCCAGCCCCCCCTACGGGACAGCTCCTAACTATGGCTACACCTTC
TRBD1,TRBV29-1,-,13,TRBJ2-7,CSAEGQGAYEQYF,TGCAGCGCTGAAGGGCAGGGGGCCTACGAGCAGTACTTC
-,TRBV11-3,-,18,TRBJ2-7,CASSLGVSGAGGIYEQYF,TGTGCCAGCAGCTTAGGGGTCTCGGGAGCAGGAGGGATATACGAGCAGTACTTC
-,TRBV14,-,16,TRBJ1-3,CASSQDGGYQPSTIYF,TGTGCCAGCAGCCAAGATGGGGGGTACCAACCGTCCACCATATATTTT
TRBD1,TRBV29-1,-,15,TRBJ1-5,CSVRLGTGGNQPQHF,TGCAGCGTTCGGTTGGGGACAGGGGGGAATCAGCCCCAGCATTTT
-,TRBV7-8,-,14,TRBJ1-2,CASSLRTDYYGYTF,TGTGCCAGCAGCTTAAGGACAGACTACTATGGCTACACCTTC
-,TRBV18,-,14,TRBJ2-5,CASSPGLGGETQYF,TGTGCCAGCTCCCCTGGACTAGGGGGGGAGACCCAGTACTTC
-,TRBV19,few,15,TRBJ1-4,CASSIWGGREGKLFF,TGTGCCAGTAGTATCTGGGGGGGCAGGGAAGGAAAACTGTTTTTT
TRBD1,TRBV27,-,16,TRBJ2-7,CASSIYPDRGHYEQYF,TGTGCCAGCAGTATTTATCCGGACAGGGGGCACTACGAGCAGTACTTC